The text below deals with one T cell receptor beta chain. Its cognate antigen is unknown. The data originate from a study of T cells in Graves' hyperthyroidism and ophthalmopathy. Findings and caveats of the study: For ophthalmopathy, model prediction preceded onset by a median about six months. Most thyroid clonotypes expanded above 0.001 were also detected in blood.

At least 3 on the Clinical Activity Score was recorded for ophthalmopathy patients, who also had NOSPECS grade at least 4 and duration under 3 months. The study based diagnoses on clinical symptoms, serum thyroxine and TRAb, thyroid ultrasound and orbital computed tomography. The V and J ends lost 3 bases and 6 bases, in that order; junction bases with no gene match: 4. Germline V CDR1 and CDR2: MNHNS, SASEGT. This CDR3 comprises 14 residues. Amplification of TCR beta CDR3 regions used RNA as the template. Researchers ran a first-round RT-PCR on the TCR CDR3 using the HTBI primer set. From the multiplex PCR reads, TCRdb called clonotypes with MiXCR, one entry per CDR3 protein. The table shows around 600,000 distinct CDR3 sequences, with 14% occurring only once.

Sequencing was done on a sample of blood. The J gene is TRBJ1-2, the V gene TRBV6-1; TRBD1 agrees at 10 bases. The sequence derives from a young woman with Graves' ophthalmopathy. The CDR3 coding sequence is TGTGCCAGCAGTGACCTAGGGACAGGGGATGGCTACACCTTC. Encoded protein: CASSDLGTGDGYTF.